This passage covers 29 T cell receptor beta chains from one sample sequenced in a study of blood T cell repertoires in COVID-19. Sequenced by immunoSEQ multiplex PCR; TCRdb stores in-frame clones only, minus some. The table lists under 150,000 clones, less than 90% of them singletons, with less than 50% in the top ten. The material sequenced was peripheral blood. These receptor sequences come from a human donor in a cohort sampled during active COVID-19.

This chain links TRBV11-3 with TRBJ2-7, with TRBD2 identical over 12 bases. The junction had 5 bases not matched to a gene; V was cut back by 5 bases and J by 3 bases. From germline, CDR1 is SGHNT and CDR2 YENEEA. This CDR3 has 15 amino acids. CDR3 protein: CASSVQTSGGYEQYF. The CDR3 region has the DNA TGTGCCAGCAGCGTCCAGACTAGCGGGGGCTACGAGCAGTACTTC.

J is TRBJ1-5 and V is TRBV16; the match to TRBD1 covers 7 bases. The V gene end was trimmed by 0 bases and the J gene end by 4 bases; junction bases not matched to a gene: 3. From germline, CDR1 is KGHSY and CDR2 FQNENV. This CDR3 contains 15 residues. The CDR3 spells CASSQSDRYNQPQHF. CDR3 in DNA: TGTGCCAGCAGCCAATCGGACAGGTATAATCAGCCCCAGCATTTT.

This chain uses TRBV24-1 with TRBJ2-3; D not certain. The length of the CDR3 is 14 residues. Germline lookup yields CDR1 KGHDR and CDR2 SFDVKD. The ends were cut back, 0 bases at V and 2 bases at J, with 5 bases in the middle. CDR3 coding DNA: TGTGCCACCAGTGATTTGACTCCCACAGATACGCAGTATTTT. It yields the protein CATSDLTPTDTQYF.

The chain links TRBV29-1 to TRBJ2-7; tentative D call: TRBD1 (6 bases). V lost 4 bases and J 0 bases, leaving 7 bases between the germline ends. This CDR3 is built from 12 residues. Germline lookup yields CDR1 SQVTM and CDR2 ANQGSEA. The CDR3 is CSVGDTSYEQYF. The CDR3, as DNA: TGCAGCGTTGGGGACACCTCCTACGAGCAGTACTTC.

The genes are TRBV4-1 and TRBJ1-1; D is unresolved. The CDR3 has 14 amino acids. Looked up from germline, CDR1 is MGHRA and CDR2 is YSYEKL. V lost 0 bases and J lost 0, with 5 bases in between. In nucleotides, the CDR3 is TGCGCCAGCAGCCAAGAGCCGGTGAACACTGAAGCTTTCTTT. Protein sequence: CASSQEPVNTEAFF.

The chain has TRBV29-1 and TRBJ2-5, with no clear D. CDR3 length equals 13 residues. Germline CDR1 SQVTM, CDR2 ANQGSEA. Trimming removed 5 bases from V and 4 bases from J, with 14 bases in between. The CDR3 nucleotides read TGCAGCGTTCAACCTGCGTCGGGAGAGACCCAGTACTTC. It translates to CSVQPASGETQYF.

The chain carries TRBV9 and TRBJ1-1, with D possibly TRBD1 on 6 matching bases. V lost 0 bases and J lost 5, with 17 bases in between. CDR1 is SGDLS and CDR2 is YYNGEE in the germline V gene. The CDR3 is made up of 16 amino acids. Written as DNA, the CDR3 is TGTGCCAGCAGCGTAGTGGGGGGGCGAGGGTTGACTGAAGCTTTCTTT. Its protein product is CASSVVGGRGLTEAFF. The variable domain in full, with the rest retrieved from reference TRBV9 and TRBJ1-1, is DSGVTQTPKHLITATGQRVTLRCSPRSGDLSVYWYQQSLDQGLQFLIQYYNGEERAKGNILERFSAQQFPDLHSELNLSSLELGDSALYFCASSVVGGRGLTEAFFGQGTRLTVV.

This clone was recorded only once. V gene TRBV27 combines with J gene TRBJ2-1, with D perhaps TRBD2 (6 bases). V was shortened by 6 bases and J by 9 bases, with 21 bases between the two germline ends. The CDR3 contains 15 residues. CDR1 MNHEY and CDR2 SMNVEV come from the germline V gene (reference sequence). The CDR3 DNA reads TGTGCCAGCAGGAGCGCCGGGAGTCCGGTGGGTGAGCAGTTCTTC. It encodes CASRSAGSPVGEQFF.

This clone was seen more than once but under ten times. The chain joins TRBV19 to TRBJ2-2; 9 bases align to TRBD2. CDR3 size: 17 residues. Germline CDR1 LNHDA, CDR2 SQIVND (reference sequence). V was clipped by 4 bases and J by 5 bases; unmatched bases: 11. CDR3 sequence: CASSKSGGLPGTGELFF. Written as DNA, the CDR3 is TGTGCCAGTAGTAAAAGCGGGGGGCTCCCAGGGACCGGGGAGCTGTTTTTT. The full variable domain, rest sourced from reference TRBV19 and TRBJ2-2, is DGGITQSPKYLFRKEGQNVTLSCEQNLNHDAMYWYRQDPGQGLRLIYYSQIVNDFQKGDIAEGYSVSREKKESFPLTVTSAQKNPTAFYLCASSKSGGLPGTGELFFGEGSRLTVL.

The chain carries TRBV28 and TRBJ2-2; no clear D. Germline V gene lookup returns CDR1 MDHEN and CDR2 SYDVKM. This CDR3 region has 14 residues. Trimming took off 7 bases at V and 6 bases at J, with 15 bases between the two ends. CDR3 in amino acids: CASTAQALAGELFF. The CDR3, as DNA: TGTGCCAGCACGGCGCAGGCCCTCGCCGGGGAGCTGTTTTTT.

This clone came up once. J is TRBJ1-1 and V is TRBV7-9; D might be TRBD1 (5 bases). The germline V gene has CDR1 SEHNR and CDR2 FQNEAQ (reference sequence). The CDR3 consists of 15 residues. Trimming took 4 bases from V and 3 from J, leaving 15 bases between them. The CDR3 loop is CASSSGGGVDTEAFF. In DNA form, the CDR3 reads TGTGCCAGCAGCTCCGGTGGGGGGGTGGACACTGAAGCTTTCTTT.

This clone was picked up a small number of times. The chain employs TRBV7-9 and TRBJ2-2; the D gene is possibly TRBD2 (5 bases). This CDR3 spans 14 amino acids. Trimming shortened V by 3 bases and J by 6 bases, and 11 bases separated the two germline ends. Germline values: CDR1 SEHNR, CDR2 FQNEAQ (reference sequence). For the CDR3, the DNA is TGTGCCAGCAGCTTCGGGGTACCAGCCGGGGAGCTGTTTTTT. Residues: CASSFGVPAGELFF. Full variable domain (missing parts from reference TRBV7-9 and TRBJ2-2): DTGVSQNPRHKITKRGQNVTFRCDPISEHNRLYWYRQTLGQGPEFLTYFQNEAQLEKSRLLSDRFSAERPKGSFSTLEIQRTEQGDSAMYLCASSFGVPAGELFFGEGSRLTVL.

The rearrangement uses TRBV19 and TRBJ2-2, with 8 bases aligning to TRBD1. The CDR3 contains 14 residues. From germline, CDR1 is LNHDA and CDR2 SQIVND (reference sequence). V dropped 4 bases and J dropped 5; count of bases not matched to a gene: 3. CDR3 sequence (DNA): TGTGCCAGTAGTACCGGACAGGGTACCGGGGAGCTGTTTTTT. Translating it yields CASSTGQGTGELFF.

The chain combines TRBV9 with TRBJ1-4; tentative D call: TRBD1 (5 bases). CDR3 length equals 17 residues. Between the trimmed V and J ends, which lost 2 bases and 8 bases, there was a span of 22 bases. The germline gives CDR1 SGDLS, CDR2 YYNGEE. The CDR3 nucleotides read TGTGCCAGCAGCGTGCAGGGCGAGGGAGGTCTCCGGGAAAAACTGTTTTTT. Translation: CASSVQGEGGLREKLFF.

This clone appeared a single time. The CDR3 DNA is TGTGCCAGCAGCCCCCCCGACAGGGTCGGTAATTCACCCCTCCACTTT. Translated: CASSPPDRVGNSPLHF. The chain links TRBV5-4 to TRBJ1-6, with 7 bases matching TRBD1. The germline V gene has CDR1 SGHNT and CDR2 YYREEE (reference sequence). The CDR3 is made up of 16 amino acids. V dropped 4 bases and J dropped 6; count of bases not matched to a gene: 10.

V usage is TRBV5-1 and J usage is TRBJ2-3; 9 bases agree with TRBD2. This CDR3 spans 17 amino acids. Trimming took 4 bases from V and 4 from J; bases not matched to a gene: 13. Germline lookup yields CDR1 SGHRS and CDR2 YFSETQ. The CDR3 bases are TGCGCCAGCAGCCCGAGCGTCGGCGGGGGGGCGGCAGATACGCAGTATTTT. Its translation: CASSPSVGGGAADTQYF.

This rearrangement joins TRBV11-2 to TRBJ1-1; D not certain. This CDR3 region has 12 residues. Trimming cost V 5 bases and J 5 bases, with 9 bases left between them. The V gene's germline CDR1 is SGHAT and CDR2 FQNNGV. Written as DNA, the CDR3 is TGTGCCAGCAGCCCCCGCGAGACTGAAGCTTTCTTT. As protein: CASSPRETEAFF.

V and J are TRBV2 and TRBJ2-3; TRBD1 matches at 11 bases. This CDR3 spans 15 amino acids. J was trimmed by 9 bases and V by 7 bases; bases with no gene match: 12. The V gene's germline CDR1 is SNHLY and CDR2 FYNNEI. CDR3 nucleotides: TGTGCCAGCATTTCCGGACAGGGGGCTGAGGGGACGCAGTATTTT. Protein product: CASISGQGAEGTQYF.

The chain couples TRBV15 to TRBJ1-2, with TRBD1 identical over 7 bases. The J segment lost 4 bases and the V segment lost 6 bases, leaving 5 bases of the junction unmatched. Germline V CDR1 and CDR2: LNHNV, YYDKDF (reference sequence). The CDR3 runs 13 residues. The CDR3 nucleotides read TGTGCCACCAGTCTTACAGGGGTCTATGGCTACACCTTC. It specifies CATSLTGVYGYTF.

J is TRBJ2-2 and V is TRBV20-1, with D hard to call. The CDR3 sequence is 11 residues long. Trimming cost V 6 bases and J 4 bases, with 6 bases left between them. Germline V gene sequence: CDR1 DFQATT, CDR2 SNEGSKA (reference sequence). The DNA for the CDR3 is TGCAGTGCCCGTTTCACCGGGGAGCTGTTTTTT. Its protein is CSARFTGELFF.

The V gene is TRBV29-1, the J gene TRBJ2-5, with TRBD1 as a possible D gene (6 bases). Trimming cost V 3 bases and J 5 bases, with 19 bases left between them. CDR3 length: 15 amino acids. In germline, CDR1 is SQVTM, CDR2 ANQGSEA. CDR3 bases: TGCAGCGTTGAGAATGGGGGCGAAGTCCGGGAGACCCAGTACTTC. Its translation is CSVENGGEVRETQYF.

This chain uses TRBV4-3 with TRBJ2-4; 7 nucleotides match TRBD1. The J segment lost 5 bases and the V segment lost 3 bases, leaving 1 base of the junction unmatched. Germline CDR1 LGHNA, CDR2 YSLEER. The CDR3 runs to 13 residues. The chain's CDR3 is CASSQGQQNIQYF. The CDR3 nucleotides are TGCGCCAGCAGCCAGGGACAGCAAAACATTCAGTACTTC.

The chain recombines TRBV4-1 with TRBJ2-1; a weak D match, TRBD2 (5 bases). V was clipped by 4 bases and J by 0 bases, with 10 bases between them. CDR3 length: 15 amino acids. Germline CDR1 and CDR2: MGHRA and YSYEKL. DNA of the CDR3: TGCGCCAGCAGCCGAAGGGCGGGCTCCTACAATGAGCAGTTCTTC. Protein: CASSRRAGSYNEQFF.

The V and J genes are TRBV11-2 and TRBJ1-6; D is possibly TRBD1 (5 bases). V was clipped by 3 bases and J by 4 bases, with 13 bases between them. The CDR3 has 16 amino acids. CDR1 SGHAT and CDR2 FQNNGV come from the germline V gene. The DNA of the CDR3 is TGTGCCAGCAGCTTGGGGCAGGGTTTTTATAATTCACCCCTCCACTTT. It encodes CASSLGQGFYNSPLHF.

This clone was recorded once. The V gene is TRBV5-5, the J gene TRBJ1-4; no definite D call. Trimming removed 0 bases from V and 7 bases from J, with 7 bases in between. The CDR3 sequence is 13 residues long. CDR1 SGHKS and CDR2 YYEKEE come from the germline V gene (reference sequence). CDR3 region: CASSLETVEKLFF. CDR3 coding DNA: TGTGCCAGCAGCTTGGAAACGGTTGAAAAACTGTTTTTT.

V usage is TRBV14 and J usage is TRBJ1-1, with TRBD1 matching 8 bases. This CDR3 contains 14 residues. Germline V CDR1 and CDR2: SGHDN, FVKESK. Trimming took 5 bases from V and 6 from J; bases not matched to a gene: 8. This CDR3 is CASSSQGARAEAFF. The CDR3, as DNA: TGTGCCAGCAGCTCCCAGGGGGCTAGGGCTGAAGCTTTCTTT.

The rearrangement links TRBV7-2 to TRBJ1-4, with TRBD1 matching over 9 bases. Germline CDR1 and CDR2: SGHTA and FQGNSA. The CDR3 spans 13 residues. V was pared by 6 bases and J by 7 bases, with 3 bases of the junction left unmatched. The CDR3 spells CASRRTGVEKLFF. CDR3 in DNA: TGTGCCAGCAGGCGGACAGGGGTTGAAAAACTGTTTTTT.

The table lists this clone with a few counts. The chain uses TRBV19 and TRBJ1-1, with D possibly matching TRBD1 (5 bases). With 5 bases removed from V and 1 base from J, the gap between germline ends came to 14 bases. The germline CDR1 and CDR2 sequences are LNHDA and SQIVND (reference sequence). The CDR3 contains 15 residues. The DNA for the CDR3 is TGTGCCAGTAGTCCTTCCCGGGGGTCGAACACTGAAGCTTTCTTT. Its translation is CASSPSRGSNTEAFF.

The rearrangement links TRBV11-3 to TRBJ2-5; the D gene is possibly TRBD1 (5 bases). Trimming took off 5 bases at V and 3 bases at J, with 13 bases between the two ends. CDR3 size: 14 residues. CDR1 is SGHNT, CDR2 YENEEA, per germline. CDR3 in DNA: TGTGCCAGCAGCCCTTCCCAGGACAAAGAGACCCAGTACTTC. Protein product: CASSPSQDKETQYF.